The text below deals with one T cell receptor beta chain. The antigen is not known. The entry originates in a study of siplizumab effects on memory and regulatory T cells. Study results and caveats: Tregs proliferating in siplizumab cultures lacked confirmation of their suppressive function.

Per sample, about 10^5 TCR templates underwent assay. Generated by immunoSEQ multiplex PCR, the TCRdb table keeps only in-frame clones and is missing some. The table includes 70,000 to 100,000 clones, roughly 93% detected once. There are 13 residues in the CDR3. Trimming took off 0 bases at V and 5 bases at J, with 8 bases between the two ends. The germline V gene has CDR1 SGHRS and CDR2 YFSETQ. The receptor comes from a human donor in good health. The chain employs TRBV5-1 and TRBJ1-1; D may be TRBD1 (5 bases). The source material was CD8+ T cells sorted from blood. Here the CDR3 reads CASSLGGPTEAFF. CDR3 nucleotide sequence: TGCGCCAGCAGCTTGGGGGGCCCAACTGAAGCTTTCTTT.